Presented here are 10 T cell receptor beta chains from one specimen sequenced in a study of blood T cell repertoires in COVID-19 (dated by TCRdb to about 2020). Libraries were made using the immunoSEQ multiplex PCR assay. TCRdb re-hosts the immuneACCESS table, in-frame sequences only. Its copies lack some clones; in the studies checked, an unresolved V gene accounts for under half of them, and the cause for the rest is not known. The sample table lists roughly 120,000 clones, roughly 72% of them with a count of one. The biggest ten clones account for 4.5% to 6% of the sample. Material for sequencing was peripheral blood. These receptors all come from a man older than 75 with COVID-19, enrolled during active disease.

The gene calls are TRBV5-1 and TRBJ2-7; TRBD1 might be the D (6 bases). The germline V gene has CDR1 SGHRS and CDR2 YFSETQ. The V end lost 4 bases, the J end lost 4 bases, and 12 bases lay between the germline ends. This CDR3 region has 13 residues. The CDR3 DNA reads as TGCGCCAGCAGCCTTACTACAGGGTACGAGCAGTACTTC. Amino acids: CASSLTTGYEQYF.

The gene calls are TRBV2 and TRBJ2-7; 7 bases line up with TRBD2. The germline V gene has CDR1 SNHLY and CDR2 FYNNEI. The CDR3 length is 17 residues. Trimming at V came to 2 bases and at J to 2 bases, leaving 12 bases not matched to a gene. Written as DNA, the CDR3 is TGTGCCAGCAGTGAATATGGGGTAGGGCGGGGGACCTACGAGCAGTACTTC. It specifies CASSEYGVGRGTYEQYF.

The rearrangement links TRBV11-2 to TRBJ1-2, with 7 bases fitting TRBD1. The length of the CDR3 is 12 residues. The germline V gene has CDR1 SGHAT and CDR2 FQNNGV. V dropped 3 bases and J dropped 8; count of bases not matched to a gene: 3. The CDR3 DNA reads as TGTGCCAGCAGCTTCATGACAGGGGGCTACACCTTC. This encodes CASSFMTGGYTF.

The chain joins TRBV5-4 to TRBJ2-2; D possibly corresponds to TRBD2 (5 bases). V was clipped by 5 bases and J by 7 bases, with 12 bases between them. In germline, CDR1 is SGHNT, CDR2 YYREEE (reference sequence). The CDR3 has 13 residues. The CDR3 here is CASSRTEGGELFF. The CDR3 nucleotides are TGTGCCAGCAGTCGGACCGAGGGCGGGGAGCTGTTTTTT. Variable domain in full (rest from reference TRBV5-4 and TRBJ2-2): ETGVTQSPTHLIKTRGQQVTLRCSSQSGHNTVSWYQQALGQGPQFIFQYYREEENGRGNFPPRFSGLQFPNYSSELNVNALELDDSALYLCASSRTEGGELFFGEGSRLTVL.

This clone was recorded only once. The chain joins TRBV21-1 to TRBJ2-2; TRBD2 was called by the table and not checked on the DNA. TRBV21-1 is listed as a pseudogene. This CDR3 contains 17 residues. The CDR3 sequence is CASSLSFKPGTTGELFF. Written as DNA, the CDR3 is TGTGCCAGCAGCCTATCATTTAAACCGGGAACCACCGGGGAGCTGTTTTTT.

This clone was found a few times. The chain employs TRBV3-1 (or the pseudogene TRBV3-2) and TRBJ2-5; 10 bases align to TRBD2. The trim removed 4 bases at V and 5 bases at J, leaving 7 bases unmatched. This CDR3 comprises 15 residues. The V gene's germline CDR1 is LGHDT and CDR2 YNNKEL (reference sequence). CDR3 region: CASSPAGGPGETQYF. The CDR3 DNA is TGTGCCAGCAGCCCAGCGGGAGGGCCGGGGGAGACCCAGTACTTC.

The V call is TRBV19, the J call TRBJ1-6; TRBD1 matches 7 bases. In germline, CDR1 is LNHDA, CDR2 SQIVND (reference sequence). CDR3 size: 13 residues. Trimming at V came to 8 bases and at J to 9 bases, leaving 7 bases not matched to a gene. This CDR3 reads CASQGVSGSPLHF. As DNA, the CDR3 is TGTGCCAGTCAGGGGGTCTCAGGTTCACCCCTCCACTTT.

This chain uses TRBV5-1 with TRBJ2-1; no firm D call. This CDR3 spans 12 amino acids. Germline CDR1 is SGHRS and CDR2 is YFSETQ. Trimming cost V 0 bases and J 5 bases, with 3 bases left between them. Here the CDR3 reads CASSLGDNEQFF. The DNA for the CDR3 is TGCGCCAGCAGCTTGGGCGACAATGAGCAGTTCTTC. Drawing the rest from reference TRBV5-1 and TRBJ2-1, the complete variable domain is KAGVTQTPRYLIKTRGQQVTLSCSPISGHRSVSWYQQTPGQGLQFLFEYFSETQRNKGNFPGRFSGRQFSNSRSEMNVSTLELGDSALYLCASSLGDNEQFFGPGTRLTVL.

The chain has TRBV15 and TRBJ2-2, with D possibly matching TRBD1 (5 bases). Germline values: CDR1 LNHNV, CDR2 YYDKDF (reference sequence). V was shortened by 0 bases and J by 4 bases, with 12 bases between the two germline ends. This CDR3 has 16 amino acids. The CDR3 spells CATSRDQGRGTGELFF. Written as DNA, the CDR3 is TGTGCCACCAGCAGAGATCAGGGAAGGGGCACCGGGGAGCTGTTTTTT.

This chain uses TRBV4-1 with TRBJ2-1; 12 positions match TRBD2. Germline V gene data show CDR1 as MGHRA and CDR2 as YSYEKL. The V segment lost 2 bases and the J segment 7 bases; nucleotides outside the gene matches: 3. The CDR3 covers 15 residues. The CDR3 DNA reads TGCGCCAGCAGCCAATGGACTAGCGGGAATAATGAGCAGTTCTTC. Protein: CASSQWTSGNNEQFF.